These T cell receptor beta chains were read from a single sample in a study of blood T cell repertoires in COVID-19. The assay was immunoSEQ multiplex PCR, and TCRdb's table has in-frame clones only and misses some. This sample has 60,000 to 75,000 clones, with roughly 85% found just once. The sample was peripheral blood. The receptors derive from a man aged 55 to 70 with active or convalescent COVID-19. Each CDR3 is given with its conserved first and last residue. D genes are given only for firm matches. Size is omitted from some rows. Given values are once, few, many or a class for expanded clones.

>TRBJ2-7|NA|TRBV6-5|TRBD1
TGTGCCAGCAGTTACTCGAGAAGGACAGGGGACGAGCAGTACTTC
CASSYSRRTGDEQYF
>TRBJ2-5|once|TRBV19|TRBD1
TGTGCCAGTGGGACAGGGGTAGAGACCCAGTACTTC
CASGTGVETQYF
>TRBJ1-1|NA|TRBV28|TRBD1
TGTGCCAGCTCGCGACAGGGGGGAGCGAACACTGAAGCTTTCTTT
CASSRQGGANTEAFF
>TRBJ1-5|NA|TRBV9|NA
TGTGCCAGCAGCGCAGGCGGGTCCGTGGATCAGCCCCAGCATTTT
CASSAGGSVDQPQHF
>TRBJ1-6|NA|TRBV5-5|TRBD1
TGTGCCAGCAGAGGGGGCGCCGACTCCTATAATTCACCCCTCCACTTT
CASRGGADSYNSPLHF
>TRBJ1-2|NA|TRBV4-2|NA
TGTGCCAGCAGCCAAGTGGGCAGCAACTATGGCTACACCTTC
CASSQVGSNYGYTF
>TRBJ1-1|NA|TRBV4-1|TRBD1
TGCGCCAGCACCTCAAGAATTGCGGGACAGGGACATATTACTGAAGCTTTCTTT
CASTSRIAGQGHITEAFF
>TRBJ1-3|NA|TRBV6-1|NA
TGTGCCAGCAGTGAATTGGTAGGGGACTCTGGAAACACCATATATTTT
CASSELVGDSGNTIYF
>TRBJ2-5|NA|TRBV28|TRBD1
TGTGCCAGCAGTTTATTACAGGGGGCTAGGCAAGAGACCCAGTACTTC
CASSLLQGARQETQYF
>TRBJ2-3|few|TRBV10-3|NA
TGTGCCATCAGTGAGAGGGGTGATACGCAGTATTTT
CAISERGDTQYF
>TRBJ1-1|NA|TRBV27|TRBD1
TGTGCCAGCAGTTTATTGACGGGGTGGGCAGGGGGCCTGAACACTGAAGCTTTCTTT
CASSLLTGWAGGLNTEAFF
>TRBJ2-6|NA|TRBV28|NA
TGTGCCAGCAGGGTACCAACAGGGACTGGGGCCAACGTCCTGACTTTC
CASRVPTGTGANVLTF
>TRBJ1-2|NA|TRBV29-1|NA
TGCAGCGTTGGGGGGACAATAGGTAACTATGGCTACACCTTC
CSVGGTIGNYGYTF
>TRBJ2-7|NA|TRBV2|TRBD2
TGTGCCAGCACTTGGAGCGGGGCCGGGCGCTACGAGCAGTACTTC
CASTWSGAGRYEQYF
>TRBJ2-3|NA|TRBV3-1/TRBV3-2|TRBD2
TGTGCCAGCAGCCCCTCGGGGCGGGGGGGCTACACAGATACGCAGTATTTT
CASSPSGRGGYTDTQYF
>TRBJ1-1|few|TRBV18|TRBD1
TGTGCCAGCTCCACCGGACAGGGGGTTGAAGCTTTCTTT
CASSTGQGVEAFF
>TRBJ2-5|NA|TRBV9|TRBD2
TGTGCCAGCAGCCCCCCGGGGGGTAAAGAGACCCAGTACTTC
CASSPPGGKETQYF
>TRBJ2-3|NA|TRBV4-2|TRBD2
TGTGCCAGCAGCCAAGATCCTGCGGGGGGGCGGTCAGATACGCAGTATTTT
CASSQDPAGGRSDTQYF
>TRBJ1-2|few|TRBV18|TRBD1
TGTGCCAGCTCACCTTTGGACAGGTCCTATGGCTACACCTTC
CASSPLDRSYGYTF
>TRBJ2-1|NA|TRBV7-9|NA
TGTGCCAGCAGCCATAGTCTCCCGGGTTACAATGAGCAGTTCTTC
CASSHSLPGYNEQFF
>TRBJ1-5|once|TRBV2|NA
TGTGCCAGCAGTGAACGGCGACAGGCAGATCAGCCCCAGCATTTT
CASSERRQADQPQHF
>TRBJ1-1|NA|TRBV6-5|NA
TGTGCCAGCAGTTACAGGGAGCTGAACACTGAAGCTTTCTTT
CASSYRELNTEAFF
>TRBJ1-1|once|TRBV28|NA
TGTGCCAGCAGTTTCCTTCTAGGGGGATTGGACACTGAAGCTTTCTTT
CASSFLLGGLDTEAFF
>TRBJ2-7|once|TRBV7-9|TRBD2
TGTGCCAGCAGTCCGCGGGGGGCCCCCTACGAGCAGTACTTC
CASSPRGAPYEQYF
>TRBJ2-5|NA|TRBV6-2/TRBV6-3|NA
TGTGCCAGCAGTTACTCGCGCGGGAACATTGAGACCCAGTACTTC
CASSYSRGNIETQYF
>TRBJ2-2|NA|TRBV5-1|NA
TGCGCCAGCAGCCTCTCCGTACAGGGGAACACCGGGGAGCTGTTTTTT
CASSLSVQGNTGELFF
>TRBJ2-3|NA|TRBV7-6|TRBD2
TGTGCCAGCAGCTTAGCGGCGGGGGGCACCACAGATACGCAGTATTTT
CASSLAAGGTTDTQYF
>TRBJ2-3|once|TRBV7-3|TRBD2
TGTGCCATATGGCGGGGGGGCCTAACAGATACGCAGTATTTT
CAIWRGGLTDTQYF
>TRBJ1-6|NA|TRBV3-1/TRBV3-2|TRBD1
TGTGCCAGCAGCCAAGATGCAGGGACAGGGGATTCACCCCTCCACTTT
CASSQDAGTGDSPLHF
>TRBJ1-6|NA|TRBV15|NA
TGTGCCACCAGCCCCAGAAATAATTCACCCCTCCACTTT
CATSPRNNSPLHF
>TRBJ1-2|NA|TRBV3-1/TRBV3-2|NA
TGTGCCAGCAGCCAGGGGGCAGGAAACTATGGCTACACCTTC
CASSQGAGNYGYTF
>TRBJ2-7|many|TRBV28|TRBD1
TGTGCCAGCAGGATGGGACAGGGCTACGAGCAGTACTTC
CASRMGQGYEQYF
>TRBJ2-7|NA|TRBV6-6|TRBD2
TGTGCCAGCAGTCCCCCCGCGGGGGGAATCCTTTCCTACGAGCAGTACTTC
CASSPPAGGILSYEQYF
>TRBJ1-5|NA|TRBV27|NA
TGTGCCAGCAGTTTATGGGGGGAGTTCAATCAGCCCCAGCATTTT
CASSLWGEFNQPQHF
>TRBJ2-2|NA|TRBV19|TRBD1
TGTGCCAGTAGTAGGGTGACAGGGGGAACAATTGCGAACACCGGGGAGCTGTTTTTT
CASSRVTGGTIANTGELFF
>TRBJ2-1|NA|TRBV29-1|NA
TGCAGCGCTGTACCTAGTAATAATGAGCAGTTCTTC
CSAVPSNNEQFF
>TRBJ1-6|NA|TRBV6-1|NA
TGTGCCAGCAGTGAAAACCCAGACAATAATTCACCCCTCCACTTT
CASSENPDNNSPLHF